The rows below give T cell receptor beta chains drawn from one sample of a study of beta chain features in type 1 diabetes. Repertoires were generated with immunoSEQ multiplex PCR, while TCRdb's copy carries only in-frame clones and drops some. The sample includes around 150,000 clones, 7.5% to 10% of them seen just once. Sequenced input: central memory CD4+ T cells from blood. The receptor source for this set is a man between 18 and 35 years old in good health. The CDR3 runs from the conserved cysteine through the conserved F or W. Fields, in order: J gene, clone size, D gene, V gene, CDR3 DNA, CDR3 protein. A D gene is named only where the DNA matches it firmly. The size of a clone is reported for some rows only, either as once, few or many, or as a class for expanded clones.

TRBJ2-7 NA TRBD2 TRBV6-6 TGTGCCAGCAAACGGACTAGCGGGTACGAGCAGTACTTC CASKRTSGYEQYF
TRBJ1-1 few TRBD1 TRBV6-1 TGTGCCAGCAGTGGAATTGGGACAGTTTACACTGAAGCTTTCTTT CASSGIGTVYTEAFF
TRBJ2-5 few NA TRBV7-2 TGTGCCAGCAGCCTAGGGGCAGGGCCAGAGACCCAGTACTTC CASSLGAGPETQYF
TRBJ1-1 NA TRBD1 TRBV28 TGTGCCAGCAGTTTATTGGCACAGGGGAAGGCTTTCTTT CASSLLAQGKAFF
TRBJ2-2 many TRBD2 TRBV7-8 TGTGCCAGCAGCCTGAGCGGGGGGGCGACCGGGGAGCTGTTTTTT CASSLSGGATGELFF
TRBJ1-6 few NA TRBV5-4 TGTGCCAGCAGCAAGGACATCCCGAGCTCCTATAATTCACCCCTCCACTTT CASSKDIPSSYNSPLHF
TRBJ1-1 few NA TRBV30 TGTGCCTGGAGGGCAGGGTCTTCCCCTGAAGCTTTCTTT CAWRAGSSPEAFF
TRBJ1-1 NA NA TRBV7-9 TGTGCCAGCAGCCCCCCCTTCAGGGTCGGTGGCACTGAAGCTTTCTTT CASSPPFRVGGTEAFF
TRBJ1-1 few NA TRBV7-9 TGTGCCAGCAGCCGGGGAGGGGGTGAAGCTTTCTTT CASSRGGGEAFF
TRBJ1-1 few NA TRBV5-4 TGTGCCAGCAGCTCACAAACAGGGCGGGCTGAAGCTTTCTTT CASSSQTGRAEAFF
TRBJ2-7 NA NA TRBV11-2 TGTGCCAGCAGCTTAGCGCATGGGGGGGCCGCGTACGAGCAGTACTTC CASSLAHGGAAYEQYF